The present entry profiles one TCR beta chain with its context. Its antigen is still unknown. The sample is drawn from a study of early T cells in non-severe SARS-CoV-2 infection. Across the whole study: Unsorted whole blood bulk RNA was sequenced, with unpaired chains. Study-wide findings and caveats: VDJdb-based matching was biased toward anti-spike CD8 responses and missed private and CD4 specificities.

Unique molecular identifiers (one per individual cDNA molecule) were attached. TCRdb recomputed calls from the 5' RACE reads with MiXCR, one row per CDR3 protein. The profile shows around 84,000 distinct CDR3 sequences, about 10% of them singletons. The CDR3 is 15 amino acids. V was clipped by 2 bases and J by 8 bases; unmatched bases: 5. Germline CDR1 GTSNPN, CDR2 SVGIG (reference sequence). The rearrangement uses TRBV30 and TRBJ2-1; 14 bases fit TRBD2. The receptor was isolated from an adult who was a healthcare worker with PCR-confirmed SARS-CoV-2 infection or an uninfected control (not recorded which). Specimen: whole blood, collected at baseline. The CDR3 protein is CAWSTGLAGVYEQFF. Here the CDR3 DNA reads TGTGCCTGGAGTACGGGACTAGCGGGAGTATATGAGCAGTTCTTC.